This is a list of T cell receptor beta chains from one sample in a study of regulatory T cells in long-lasting Graves disease. Via MiXCR, TCRdb re-called the multiplex PCR reads, giving one row per CDR3 protein. This table holds about 470,000 distinct CDR3 sequences, roughly a fifth found once. Sequences were derived from peripheral blood mononuclear cells (PBMCs), sampled when the disease was refractory, from a patient treated with antithyroid drugs. These receptors all stem from a female donor with Graves disease. Both conserved end residues are part of each CDR3. The D gene is left open where the match is weak. The size of a clone is reported for some rows only, either as once, few or many, or as a class for expanded clones.

TRBD2 few TRBJ2-5 TRBV18 CASSLTSGGNEETQYF TGTGCCAGCTCACTTACGAGCGGGGGGAACGAAGAGACCCAGTACTTC
TRBD2 - TRBJ2-3 TRBV28 CASSPLGTSGFTDTQYF TGTGCCAGCAGTCCCCTCGGGACTAGCGGATTCACAGATACGCAGTATTTT
- many TRBJ2-7 TRBV28 CASRSPDGRRRYEQYF TGTGCCAGCAGATCCCCGGACGGACGACGGCGCTACGAGCAGTACTTC
TRBD1 - TRBJ1-6 TRBV9 CASSGTGGRSPLHF TGTGCCAGCAGCGGGACAGGGGGCCGGTCACCCCTCCACTTT
TRBD1 - TRBJ1-2 TRBV7-2 CASSFTGDHGYTF TGTGCCAGCAGCTTTACAGGGGACCATGGCTACACCTTC
- - TRBJ2-2 TRBV20-1 CSARSTGLNTGELFF TGCAGTGCTAGAAGTACAGGGCTGAACACCGGGGAGCTGTTTTTT
- many TRBJ2-7 TRBV27 CASRDRSSYEQYF TGTGCCAGCAGGGACAGAAGCTCCTACGAGCAGTACTTC
TRBD1 few TRBJ1-1 TRBV7-9 CASSLLLQGLTEAFF TGTGCCAGCAGCTTACTTTTACAGGGGTTAACTGAAGCTTTCTTT
- few TRBJ2-7 TRBV6-1 CASDGEQYF TGTGCCAGCGACGGCGAGCAGTACTTC
- few TRBJ2-7 TRBV27 CASSFRDGYEQYF TGTGCCAGCAGTTTTAGGGATGGCTACGAGCAGTACTTC
- - TRBJ1-1 TRBV19 CASSTYDSMNTEAFF TGTGCCAGTAGTACCTACGACAGCATGAACACTGAAGCTTTCTTT
TRBD2 few TRBJ2-1 TRBV7-8 CASSRLAGGSYNEQFF TGTGCCAGCAGCCGCCTAGCGGGAGGATCCTACAATGAGCAGTTCTTC
- few TRBJ1-5 TRBV11-2 CASSLAPGLDNQPQHF TGTGCCAGCAGCTTAGCCCCCGGGTTGGATAACCAGCCCCAGCATTTT
TRBD1 - TRBJ2-3 TRBV20-1 CSARSGEIAGGDTQYF TGCAGTGCTAGATCGGGTGAGATAGCAGGGGGAGATACGCAGTATTTT
- many TRBJ1-3 TRBV15 CATSTGHSGNTIYF TGTGCCACCAGTACGGGACACTCTGGAAACACCATATATTTT
TRBD1 few TRBJ2-7 TRBV7-2 CASSLPGQFGVQYF TGTGCCAGCAGCTTGCCGGGACAGTTCGGGGTGCAGTACTTC
- few TRBJ2-4 TRBV10-2 CASSEGAVSIQYF TGCGCCAGCAGTGAAGGAGCGGTGAGCATTCAGTACTTC
TRBD1 - TRBJ1-5 TRBV24-1 CATSDFQNFGQGKQPQHF TGTGCCACCAGTGATTTCCAAAACTTCGGACAGGGCAAGCAGCCCCAGCATTTT
- many TRBJ1-1 TRBV19 CASTRAAGRNTEAFF TGTGCCAGTACTAGAGCGGCAGGGCGGAACACTGAAGCTTTCTTT
TRBD2 - TRBJ2-5 TRBV18 CASSPPLAGDQETQYF TGTGCCAGCTCACCTCCGTTAGCGGGAGACCAAGAGACCCAGTACTTC
TRBD1 - TRBJ2-3 TRBV20-1 CSPKGARSTDTQYF TGCAGTCCCAAGGGGGCACGGAGCACAGATACGCAGTATTTT
TRBD1 - TRBJ2-5 TRBV7-2 CASSQEGFQTGEQETQYF TGTGCCAGCAGCCAAGAAGGGTTCCAGACAGGGGAGCAAGAGACCCAGTACTTC
- - TRBJ2-5 TRBV4-3 CASSQDGGQGTQYF TGCGCCAGCAGCCAAGACGGTGGACAAGGGACCCAGTACTTC
- - TRBJ2-5 TRBV30 CAWREGPAKKETQYF TGTGCCTGGAGGGAGGGACCAGCGAAAAAAGAGACCCAGTACTTC
- many TRBJ1-1 TRBV2 CASSDLGGRVNTEAFF TGTGCCAGCAGTGATTTAGGGGGTAGAGTGAACACTGAAGCTTTCTTT
TRBD1 many TRBJ2-7 TRBV6-1 CASSQDRGSYEQYF TGTGCCAGCAGTCAGGACAGGGGGTCCTACGAGCAGTACTTC
- many TRBJ1-3 TRBV27 CASSAMMPQGISGNTIYF TGTGCCAGCAGTGCAATGATGCCTCAGGGTATATCGGGAAACACCATATATTTT
TRBD2 - TRBJ2-7 TRBV4-3 CASSPRIAGVGEQYF TGCGCCAGCAGCCCCAGGATCGCGGGAGTGGGCGAGCAGTACTTC
- many TRBJ1-2 TRBV2 CASSEAGWQGNGYTF TGTGCCAGCAGTGAAGCGGGGTGGCAGGGGAATGGCTACACCTTC
- many TRBJ2-5 TRBV28 CASRSHRGWETQYF TGTGCCAGCAGATCGCATCGGGGCTGGGAGACCCAGTACTTC
- - TRBJ1-4 TRBV12-3/TRBV12-4 CASSFRGSNEKLFF TGTGCCAGCAGTTTTAGAGGCTCCAATGAAAAACTGTTTTTT
TRBD2 - TRBJ2-7 TRBV11-3 CASSWGHTSGGDEQYF TGTGCCAGCAGCTGGGGGCACACTAGCGGGGGTGACGAGCAGTACTTC
TRBD2 few TRBJ2-7 TRBV20-1 CSARKGASGSYEQYF TGCAGTGCTAGGAAGGGGGCTAGCGGGAGCTACGAGCAGTACTTC
TRBD2 - TRBJ2-7 TRBV27 CASRPSGRHYEQYF TGTGCCAGCAGACCAAGCGGGAGACACTACGAGCAGTACTTC
- - TRBJ2-7 TRBV4-2 CASSQEKGGYEQYF TGTGCCAGCAGCCAAGAAAAAGGGGGGTACGAGCAGTACTTC
- - TRBJ2-6 TRBV4-1 CASSQDQAFNVLTF TGCGCCAGCAGCCAAGACCAGGCCTTCAACGTCCTGACTTTC
- many TRBJ2-1 TRBV28 CASRRDSRNEQFF TGTGCCAGCAGACGGGACTCCAGGAATGAGCAGTTCTTC
- many TRBJ2-2 TRBV6-9 CASSYAPGTGELFF TGTGCCAGCAGTTACGCCCCCGGCACCGGGGAGCTGTTTTTT
TRBD1 - TRBJ2-3 TRBV6-1 CASRILTGGRNQPQYF TGTGCCAGCAGGATCCTGACAGGGGGACGCAATCAGCCCCAGTATTTT
- few TRBJ1-3 TRBV28 CASSLRLYRESSGNTIYF TGTGCCAGCAGTTTGAGGCTTTACAGGGAAAGCTCTGGAAACACCATATATTTT
- once TRBJ2-7 TRBV6-2/TRBV6-3 CASSYEGYPYGQYF TGTGCCAGCAGTTACGAGGGGTATCCCTACGGGCAGTACTTC
TRBD1 many TRBJ2-4 TRBV28 CASSWDRGPRNIQYF TGTGCCAGCAGTTGGGACAGGGGGCCTCGAAACATTCAGTACTTC
- - TRBJ2-2 TRBV27 CASTSGLGGAGRSDTGELFF TGTGCCAGCACTTCAGGACTAGGGGGGGCAGGAAGGTCAGACACCGGGGAGCTGTTTTTT
TRBD2 many TRBJ2-7 TRBV28 CASRGLAASYEQYF TGTGCCAGCAGGGGACTAGCGGCCTCCTACGAGCAGTACTTC
- many TRBJ1-1 TRBV24-1 CATRGIGPGGTEAFF TGTGCCACCAGAGGTATTGGACCAGGAGGGACTGAAGCTTTCTTT
TRBD1 - TRBJ2-7 TRBV20-1 CSATPGQGSYEQYF TGCAGTGCAACTCCGGGACAGGGATCCTACGAGCAGTACTTC
TRBD2 - TRBJ2-2 TRBV2 CASSEKTGGGTGEPVF TGTGCCAGCAGTGAAAAAACGGGAGGGGGGACCGGGGAGCCGGTTTTT
- many TRBJ2-6 TRBV27 CASTQGRVSSGANVLTF TGTGCCAGCACCCAAGGTAGGGTGAGCTCTGGGGCCAACGTCCTGACTTTC
- - TRBJ1-1 TRBV7-2 CASSLGQVTEAFF TGTGCCAGCAGCTTAGGACAGGTCACTGAAGCTTTCTTT
TRBD1 few TRBJ2-7 TRBV11-3 CASSTGQGASNEQYF TGTGCCAGCAGCACTGGACAGGGGGCTTCGAACGAGCAGTACTTC
- - TRBJ2-1 TRBV12-3/TRBV12-4 CASSQGGGLLNEQFF TGTGCCAGCTCACAGGGGGGGGGCCTTTTAAATGAGCAGTTCTTC
- few TRBJ1-4 TRBV14 CASSPTTTRRGVPNEKLFF TGTGCCAGCAGCCCAACTACAACGCGGCGAGGGGTTCCTAATGAAAAACTGTTTTTT
TRBD2 few TRBJ2-7 TRBV6-1 CAHPAGTSHPRYF TGTGCTCACCCCGCCGGGACTAGCCATCCCAGGTACTTC
- few TRBJ2-3 TRBV24-1 CATSSGGSTDTQYF TGTGCCACCAGTTCGGGCGGTAGCACAGATACGCAGTATTTT
- many TRBJ2-7 TRBV6-1 CASYTDSSYEQYF TGTGCCAGCTATACGGACAGCTCCTACGAGCAGTACTTC